A selection of T cell receptor beta chains follows, all from one sample in a study of graft-versus-host responses after intestinal transplantation. Repertoires were generated with immunoSEQ multiplex PCR, while TCRdb's copy carries only in-frame clones and drops some. The profile covers some 120,000 clones, with roughly nine tenths appearing a single time and approximately 0.17% taken by the ten largest. These receptors have no known antigen. This specimen was unstimulated CD4+ T cells sorted from spleen or lymph node cells, taken before intestinal transplant. The receptors stem from a human donor who received an intestinal transplant. The CDR3 runs from the conserved cysteine through the conserved F or W. Fields, in order: D gene, V gene, clone size, CDR3 length, J gene, CDR3 DNA, CDR3 protein. The D gene is left open where the match is weak. The size entry is marked missing in some rows and otherwise reads once, few, many or a size class.

D: TRBD2; V: TRBV6-6; size: .; length: 15; J: TRBJ2-5; DNA: TGTGCCAGCAGTTACCGAGCGGGGGGACAAGAGACCCAGTACTTC; CDR3: CASSYRAGGQETQYF
D: TRBD2; V: TRBV15; size: .; length: 14; J: TRBJ2-7; DNA: TGTGCCACCAGCAGAGGGGGAGGGGTTTACGAGCAGTACTTC; CDR3: CATSRGGGVYEQYF
D: .; V: TRBV7-9; size: .; length: 14; J: TRBJ1-2; DNA: TGTGCCAGCAGCCCAGGTTTCCCGGTTGGTGGCTACACCTTC; CDR3: CASSPGFPVGGYTF
D: .; V: TRBV30; size: .; length: 11; J: TRBJ2-7; DNA: TGTGCCGGAGTGTCGGTGTACGAGCAGTACTTC; CDR3: CAGVSVYEQYF
D: .; V: TRBV28; size: few; length: 16; J: TRBJ2-2; DNA: TGTGCCAGCAGCCTCCAACTGGCAGGGAACACCGGGGAGCTGTTTTTT; CDR3: CASSLQLAGNTGELFF
D: .; V: TRBV10-3; size: .; length: 13; J: TRBJ1-2; DNA: TGTGCCATCAGTGAGTTGGGGGGATTTGGCTACACCTTC; CDR3: CAISELGGFGYTF
D: TRBD1; V: TRBV19; size: .; length: 16; J: TRBJ2-1; DNA: TGTGCCACAAACCGACTACAGGGGGCGCCCAGGAATGAGCAGTTCTTC; CDR3: CATNRLQGAPRNEQFF
D: .; V: TRBV7-2; size: .; length: 11; J: TRBJ1-1; DNA: TGTGCCAGCAGCGGTGGCTGGAGAGCTTTCTTT; CDR3: CASSGGWRAFF
D: .; V: TRBV2; size: once; length: 14; J: TRBJ1-2; DNA: TGTGCCAGCAGAGCTAACACCTTGGAGGACGGCTACACCTTC; CDR3: CASRANTLEDGYTF
D: .; V: TRBV6-6; size: .; length: 15; J: TRBJ2-1; DNA: TGTGCCAGCAGCCCCCTAGCAAGCTCCTACAATGAGCAGTTCTTC; CDR3: CASSPLASSYNEQFF
D: .; V: TRBV6-6; size: few; length: 14; J: TRBJ2-7; DNA: TGTGCCAGCAGTTATTCCCAGGGAACCTACGAGCAGTACTTC; CDR3: CASSYSQGTYEQYF
D: .; V: TRBV29-1; size: .; length: 15; J: TRBJ1-1; DNA: TGCAGCGTTGAAACCGGACAGACCATGAACACTGAAGCTTTCTTT; CDR3: CSVETGQTMNTEAFF
D: .; V: TRBV2; size: .; length: 15; J: TRBJ2-4; DNA: TGTGCCAGCAAAGAAGAACTATTAGCCAAAAACATTCAGTACTTC; CDR3: CASKEELLAKNIQYF
D: TRBD1; V: TRBV6-5; size: .; length: 14; J: TRBJ1-2; DNA: TGTGCCAGCAGTTTACTGCGGACAGGGGATGGCTACACCTTC; CDR3: CASSLLRTGDGYTF
D: .; V: TRBV28; size: .; length: 16; J: TRBJ2-7; DNA: TGTGCCAGCAGTTTACCCCCCGCAGGCCTTGCCTACGAGCAGTACTTC; CDR3: CASSLPPAGLAYEQYF
D: TRBD2; V: TRBV6-6; size: .; length: 15; J: TRBJ2-4; DNA: TGTGCCAGCAGAGGGACTAGCGGGAGTCCAAACATTCAGTACTTC; CDR3: CASRGTSGSPNIQYF
D: .; V: TRBV6-1; size: .; length: 16; J: TRBJ1-1; DNA: TGTGCCAGCAGTGAACGAGGCGGAAGGCGGAACACTGAAGCTTTCTTT; CDR3: CASSERGGRRNTEAFF
D: .; V: TRBV5-4; size: .; length: 15; J: TRBJ2-1; DNA: TGTGCCAGCAGCCTTGGGGGGTCGTCCTACAATGAGCAGTTCTTC; CDR3: CASSLGGSSYNEQFF
D: .; V: TRBV18; size: .; length: 13; J: TRBJ2-5; DNA: TGTGCCAGCTCACCGGGACTTGAAGAGACCCAGTACTTC; CDR3: CASSPGLEETQYF
D: .; V: TRBV11-2; size: once; length: 15; J: TRBJ2-1; DNA: TGTGCCAGCAGCTTAGAGTTTACCGTGGTAGCGGCACAGTTCTTC; CDR3: CASSLEFTVVAAQFF
D: TRBD2; V: TRBV30; size: once; length: 14; J: TRBJ2-1; DNA: TGTGCCTGGAGTGGGTTACTAGCGGGAGATGAGCAGTTCTTC; CDR3: CAWSGLLAGDEQFF
D: TRBD1; V: TRBV28; size: .; length: 14; J: TRBJ2-2; DNA: TGTGCCAGCAGTTTAGGACAGGCCACCGGGGAGCTGTTTTTT; CDR3: CASSLGQATGELFF
D: .; V: TRBV28; size: .; length: 14; J: TRBJ2-2; DNA: TGTGCCATCGACGGGGGACCGTTCACCGGGGAGCTGTTTTTT; CDR3: CAIDGGPFTGELFF
D: TRBD1; V: TRBV29-1; size: .; length: 15; J: TRBJ2-5; DNA: TGCAGCGTCCCCTTGGGGACAGGAATTGAAGAGACCCAGTACTTC; CDR3: CSVPLGTGIEETQYF
D: .; V: TRBV4-2; size: .; length: 15; J: TRBJ2-1; DNA: TGTGCCAGCAGCCAAGAAGGTACGGAGAGGAATGAGCAGTTCTTC; CDR3: CASSQEGTERNEQFF
D: TRBD2; V: TRBV6-1; size: .; length: 15; J: TRBJ2-2; DNA: TGTGCCAGCAGGACCCTCGGGACTAGTAGCGGGGAGCTGTTTTTT; CDR3: CASRTLGTSSGELFF
D: TRBD2; V: TRBV5-1; size: .; length: 17; J: TRBJ2-2; DNA: TGCGCCAGCAGCCCAAGGACTAGCCAGTCGAACACCGGGGAGCTGTTTTTT; CDR3: CASSPRTSQSNTGELFF
D: .; V: TRBV11-2; size: .; length: 17; J: TRBJ2-7; DNA: TGTGCCAGCAGCTTCCGCAGGGCCGCCCGGCCTTACGACGAGCAGTACTTC; CDR3: CASSFRRAARPYDEQYF
D: TRBD1; V: TRBV28; size: once; length: 14; J: TRBJ2-7; DNA: TGTGCCAGCAGCCTACCGGGACAGGGGGCTAAGCAGTACTTC; CDR3: CASSLPGQGAKQYF
D: TRBD1; V: TRBV5-1; size: once; length: 16; J: TRBJ2-7; DNA: TGCGCCAGCAGCCATGGGACAGGGGTAGATCTACGCGAGCAGTACTTC; CDR3: CASSHGTGVDLREQYF
D: .; V: TRBV19; size: .; length: 15; J: TRBJ2-6; DNA: TGTGCCAGTAGTATATCAGGGTCTGGGGCCAACGTCCTGACTTTC; CDR3: CASSISGSGANVLTF
D: TRBD2; V: TRBV7-2; size: .; length: 13; J: TRBJ2-7; DNA: TGTGCCAGCAGCTTAGAGGGAGGGTACGAGCAGTACTTC; CDR3: CASSLEGGYEQYF
D: TRBD1; V: TRBV7-2; size: once; length: 16; J: TRBJ2-7; DNA: TGTGCCAGCAGCTGGGGGACAGGGGGAAATTTGTACGAGCAGTACTTC; CDR3: CASSWGTGGNLYEQYF
D: .; V: TRBV5-1; size: .; length: 14; J: TRBJ2-5; DNA: TGCGCCAGCAGCCCGACAGTGTTCCAAGAGACCCAGTACTTC; CDR3: CASSPTVFQETQYF
D: TRBD2; V: TRBV6-5; size: .; length: 14; J: TRBJ2-2; DNA: TGTGCCAGCAGAGAACTAGCGAGGGCCGGGGAGCTGTTTTTT; CDR3: CASRELARAGELFF
D: .; V: TRBV7-2; size: .; length: 15; J: TRBJ2-6; DNA: TGTGCCAGCAGCTTGACAGGCTCTGGGGCCAACGTCCTGACTTTC; CDR3: CASSLTGSGANVLTF
D: TRBD1; V: TRBV13; size: .; length: 14; J: TRBJ1-2; DNA: TGTGCCAGCAGCTTGGACAGGACCCACTATGGCTACACCTTC; CDR3: CASSLDRTHYGYTF
D: TRBD2; V: TRBV4-3; size: .; length: 16; J: TRBJ2-1; DNA: TGCGCCAGCAGCCAATTCAGGGAGCGGGGGGGTAATGAGCAGTTCTTC; CDR3: CASSQFRERGGNEQFF
D: .; V: TRBV9; size: once; length: 14; J: TRBJ2-3; DNA: TGTGCCAGCAGCGGGCTGGGGGCAAGAGATACGCAGTATTTT; CDR3: CASSGLGARDTQYF
D: .; V: TRBV30; size: .; length: 14; J: TRBJ1-4; DNA: TGTGCCTGGAGTCGGGCCAAGGGGATTGAAAAACTGTTTTTT; CDR3: CAWSRAKGIEKLFF
D: TRBD1; V: TRBV19; size: .; length: 14; J: TRBJ2-2; DNA: TGTGCCAGTAAATCGGGACAGGCTACCGGGGAGCTGTTTTTT; CDR3: CASKSGQATGELFF